Listed here is a single TCR beta chain. The data were produced by immunoSEQ multiplex PCR, yet TCRdb's version contains in-frame clones alone and is incomplete. The sample records roughly 180,000 clones, over 70% being singletons. This entry comes from a study of T cell responses to AZD1222 COVID-19 vaccine. In germline, CDR1 is SGDLS, CDR2 YYNGEE. V lost 7 bases to trimming and J lost 3 bases, with 18 bases between them. The CDR3 consists of 15 residues. This sample comprised peripheral blood, obtained on day 0 of MenACWY control vaccination. The source of this sequence is an adult in good health. The chain uses TRBV9 and TRBJ2-3; D remains unclear. This chain's CDR3 is CASSPSDWATDTQYF. CDR3 bases: TGTGCCAGCTCCCCCTCCGACTGGGCAACAGATACGCAGTATTTT.